Each of the 6 T cell receptor beta chains below was sequenced from the same sample in a study of CD8 T cells in Susac syndrome. Reverse transcription of roughly 0.45 to 1 ug RNA was carried out with random hexamers. TCRdb analysed the immunoSEQ multiplex PCR reads with MiXCR anew, one entry per CDR3 protein. This repertoire shows 150,000 to 160,000 distinct CDR3 sequences, over 85% found once; its top ten account for 0.2% to 0.25%. Sequenced: CD8+ T cells from PBMCs. The origin of the receptors is a human donor with multiple sclerosis.

This clonotype was detected only a few times. In nucleotides, the CDR3 is TGTGCCAGCAGTTTGGGGGGGGTTCAGCCCCAGCATTTT. It specifies CASSLGGVQPQHF. The rearrangement joins TRBV27 to TRBJ1-5; possibly TRBD1 for D (5 bases). The germline V and J ends were trimmed by 3 bases and 6 bases, with 9 bases remaining between them. Germline CDR1 is MNHEY and CDR2 is SMNVEV (reference sequence). The CDR3 extends over 13 amino acids.

The V gene is TRBV9, the J gene TRBJ2-6; TRBD1 matches at 12 bases. Germline V gene sequence: CDR1 SGDLS, CDR2 YYNGEE. The CDR3 is 20 residues long. V lost 4 bases to trimming and J lost 3 bases; unmatched junction nucleotides: 14. CDR3 protein: CASSTRPPGQGAGGANVLTF. The CDR3 region has the DNA TGTGCCAGCAGCACTCGCCCACCGGGACAGGGGGCCGGTGGGGCCAACGTCCTGACTTTC. Looking up the rest from reference TRBV9 and TRBJ2-6 gives the full variable domain: DSGVTQTPKHLITATGQRVTLRCSPRSGDLSVYWYQQSLDQGLQFLIQYYNGEERAKGNILERFSAQQFPDLHSELNLSSLELGDSALYFCASSTRPPGQGAGGANVLTFGAGSRLTVL.

The chain uses TRBV11-2 and TRBJ2-1; D call uncertain. Germline CDR1 and CDR2: SGHAT and FQNNGV. Trimming took off 1 base at V and 5 bases at J, with 6 bases between the two ends. The CDR3 length is 13 residues. Written as DNA, the CDR3 is TGTGCCAGCAGCTTAGGTCACAACAATGAGCAGTTCTTC. This sequence encodes CASSLGHNNEQFF.

The chain recombines TRBV13 with TRBJ1-1; no clear D gene. In germline, CDR1 is PRHDT, CDR2 FYEKMQ (reference sequence). V was pared by 7 bases and J by 0 bases, with 9 bases between. The CDR3 runs to 13 residues. This CDR3 reads CASKASLNTEAFF. CDR3 coding DNA: TGTGCCAGCAAGGCTAGCCTGAACACTGAAGCTTTCTTT.

This chain connects TRBV7-9 to TRBJ2-2; the D is unclear. Trimming cost V 2 bases and J 0 bases, with 10 bases left between them. This CDR3 has 16 residues. Germline V gene sequence: CDR1 SEHNR, CDR2 FQNEAQ (reference sequence). The CDR3 sequence is CASSLTATPNTGELFF. The CDR3 bases are TGTGCCAGCAGCTTAACGGCCACCCCGAACACCGGGGAGCTGTTTTTT.

This clonotype was detected only once. The V call is TRBV9, the J call TRBJ2-5; D might be TRBD2 (6 bases). V was shortened by 2 bases and J by 1 base, with 18 bases between the two germline ends. The germline gives CDR1 SGDLS, CDR2 YYNGEE. The length of the CDR3 is 17 residues. CDR3 loop: CASSVGGAGPFQETQYF. DNA of the CDR3: TGTGCCAGCAGCGTCGGAGGGGCAGGGCCCTTCCAAGAGACCCAGTACTTC.